These 21 T cell receptor beta chains share one sample of origin, sequenced in a study of shared clonotypes between healthy human individuals. Measured with immunoSEQ multiplex PCR; TCRdb has only the in-frame clones, and not every one. The sample has 2 million to 2.5 million clones, 85% to 95% seen once. Specimen: naive CD4+ T cells from PBMCs. Subset of the sample: CD45RA+ positively selected. The receptors stem from a man between 18 and 29 years old in good health. Some clones in this sample may be carry-over from other donors' samples.

V is TRBV28 and J is TRBJ2-3, with 8 bases identical to TRBD2. The trim removed 8 bases at V and 3 bases at J, leaving 7 bases unmatched. The CDR3 extends over 14 amino acids. In germline, CDR1 is MDHEN, CDR2 SYDVKM. The CDR3 protein is CASRGGRLTDTQYF. CDR3 coding DNA: TGTGCCAGCCGGGGCGGGAGGCTGACAGATACGCAGTATTTT. Based on the CDR3 plus reference TRBV28 and TRBJ2-3, the full variable domain is DVKVTQSSRYLVKRTGEKVFLECVQDMDHENMFWYRQDPGLGLRLIYFSYDVKMKEKGDIPEGYSVSREKKERFSLILESASTNQTSMYLCASRGGRLTDTQYFGPGTRLTVL.

CDR3 bases: TGTGCCAGCAGTGAACCCCGCCGGGGCACAGATACGCAGTATTTT. Translated, it gives CASSEPRRGTDTQYF. This chain joins TRBV2 and TRBJ2-3; the D is unclear. Germline V gene data show CDR1 as SNHLY and CDR2 as FYNNEI. This CDR3 contains 15 residues. The V and J ends lost 2 bases and 1 base respectively, with 10 bases between them.

This chain uses TRBV5-1 with TRBJ2-2; D may be TRBD1 (5 bases). Between the trimmed V and J ends, which lost 1 base and 6 bases, there was a span of 13 bases. Germline V gene sequence: CDR1 SGHRS, CDR2 YFSETQ. The CDR3 is made up of 15 amino acids. The CDR3 nucleotides read TGCGCCAGCAGCTTGTACAGGCCCCCTTCCGGGGAGCTGTTTTTT. This gives the protein CASSLYRPPSGELFF.

The chain carries TRBV18 and TRBJ1-2, with 10 positions matching TRBD1. The ends lost 6 bases at V and 0 bases at J; junction bases unmatched: 10. Per germline, CDR1 KGHSH and CDR2 LQKENI. The CDR3 spans 17 residues. The CDR3 is CASSVLSGQGTNYGYTF. The CDR3 DNA reads TGTGCCAGCTCCGTTCTCTCGGGACAGGGGACTAACTATGGCTACACCTTC.

The V gene is TRBV5-1, the J gene TRBJ2-7; D is unresolved. V lost 6 bases and J 0 bases, leaving 16 bases between the germline ends. The CDR3 has 15 amino acids. Germline CDR1 reads SGHRS; CDR2 reads YFSETQ. The CDR3 DNA reads as TGCGCCAGCAAGACCTCCCACGGAAGCTCCTACGAGCAGTACTTC. It is translated as CASKTSHGSSYEQYF.

The chain recombines TRBV10-2 with TRBJ1-4; TRBD1 might be the D (6 bases). Trimming removed 3 bases at V and 10 bases at J, with 6 bases between. Germline CDR1 and CDR2: WSHSY and SAAADI. The CDR3 consists of 11 residues. The CDR3 coding sequence is TGCGCCAGCAGTGAACAGGGAAAACTGTTTTTT. Amino acid sequence: CASSEQGKLFF.

The gene calls are TRBV5-4 and TRBJ2-2; no reliable D call. With 4 bases removed from V and 1 base from J, the gap between germline ends came to 5 bases. CDR3 length: 13 residues. CDR1 and CDR2 from the germline V gene are SGHNT and YYREEE (reference sequence). CDR3 DNA: TGTGCCAGCAGCCGGTGGAACACCGGGGAGCTGTTTTTT. Translated, it gives CASSRWNTGELFF.

The chain combines TRBV28 with TRBJ2-5, with 9 nucleotides matching TRBD1. The germline CDR1 and CDR2 sequences are MDHEN and SYDVKM. The CDR3 contains 15 residues. Trimming removed 4 bases from V and 5 bases from J; junction bases left unmatched: 8. The CDR3 DNA follows: TGTGCCAGCAGTTGGGGGACAGGGACCAAGGAGACCCAGTACTTC. Its translation: CASSWGTGTKETQYF.

This clone was detected once. The chain recombines TRBV28 with TRBJ2-2; 7 nucleotides line up with TRBD2. The V gene's germline CDR1 is MDHEN and CDR2 SYDVKM. The junction had 4 bases not matched to a gene; V was cut back by 3 bases and J by 3 bases. The CDR3 sequence is 15 residues long. Written as DNA, the CDR3 is TGTGCCAGCAGTTTGTCGGGGGGATACACCGGGGAGCTGTTTTTT. Translated: CASSLSGGYTGELFF.

The CDR3: CASSMNGNYGYTF. CDR3 DNA: TGTGCCAGTAGTATGAACGGCAACTATGGCTACACCTTC. The chain combines TRBV19 with TRBJ1-2; D is ambiguous. V lost 3 bases and J lost 2, with 7 bases in between. The CDR3 sequence is 13 residues long. Germline V gene sequence: CDR1 LNHDA, CDR2 SQIVND (reference sequence).

In this sample, this clone turned up once. The gene calls are TRBV2 and TRBJ2-5, with 11 bases lining up with TRBD2. V lost 11 bases, J lost 5 bases, and 7 bases stayed unmatched. Germline V CDR1 and CDR2: SNHLY, FYNNEI. This CDR3 has 13 residues. The CDR3 nucleotides are TGTGCCGGCGCTGGACTAGCGGGCGAGACCCAGTACTTC. Translated: CAGAGLAGETQYF.

V gene TRBV5-1 combines with J gene TRBJ2-5; D remains unclear. Trimming cost V 5 bases and J 0 bases, with 5 bases left between them. Germline CDR1 SGHRS, CDR2 YFSETQ. There are 12 residues in the CDR3. The CDR3 coding sequence is TGCGCCAGCAGAGGCAACCAAGAGACCCAGTACTTC. The encoded protein is CASRGNQETQYF.

The chain combines TRBV7-3 with TRBJ1-5, with D possibly being TRBD1 (5 bases). V lost 5 bases and J lost 1, with 24 bases in between. CDR1 and CDR2 from the germline V gene are SGHTA and FQGTGA. This CDR3 is built from 19 residues. Here the CDR3 DNA reads TGTGCCAGCAGCAGATATTCGGGACTGACGAGTCAGAGCAATCAGCCCCAGCATTTT. This sequence encodes CASSRYSGLTSQSNQPQHF. The variable domain in full, completed from reference TRBV7-3 and TRBJ1-5, reads GAGVSQTPSNKVTEKGKYVELRCDPISGHTALYWYRQSLGQGPEFLIYFQGTGAADDSGLPNDRFFAVRPEGSVSTLKIQRTERGDSAVYLCASSRYSGLTSQSNQPQHFGDGTRLSIL.

This clone was found a few times. V is TRBV19 and J is TRBJ2-2; D may be TRBD1 (6 bases). Germline lookup yields CDR1 LNHDA and CDR2 SQIVND (reference sequence). Trimming left V 7 bases short and J 0 bases short, with 18 bases between. The CDR3 covers 17 residues. The CDR3 reads CASTSNPGTTNTGELFF. The CDR3 bases are TGTGCCAGTACCTCCAACCCCGGGACAACGAACACCGGGGAGCTGTTTTTT.

The V gene is TRBV5-1, the J gene TRBJ2-5; D may be TRBD1 or TRBD2 (5 bases each). The V end was cut by 1 base, the J end by 4 bases, with 17 bases between. Germline-derived CDR1 and CDR2 are SGHRS and YFSETQ. The CDR3 covers 16 residues. In DNA, the CDR3 is TGCGCCAGCAGCTTGTTTCAGGGAGTGGGTGCAGAGACCCAGTACTTC. This codes for CASSLFQGVGAETQYF.

This chain uses TRBV29-1 with TRBJ2-5; 7 bases map to TRBD1. The V gene's germline CDR1 is SQVTM and CDR2 ANQGSEA. The CDR3 consists of 14 residues. The J segment lost 5 bases and the V segment lost 2 bases, leaving 8 bases of the junction unmatched. CDR3 protein: CSVETDRAGETQYF. The CDR3 nucleotides read TGCAGCGTTGAAACCGACAGGGCCGGCGAGACCCAGTACTTC.

V gene TRBV11-3 combines with J gene TRBJ2-1; maybe TRBD2 (6 bases). V was shortened by 3 bases and J by 9 bases, with 15 bases between the two germline ends. Germline loops: CDR1 SGHNT, CDR2 YENEEA. The CDR3 sequence is 14 residues long. The CDR3 loop reads CASSLAYRGGEQFF. In DNA form, the CDR3 reads TGTGCCAGCAGCTTGGCCTATAGGGGAGGTGAGCAGTTCTTC.

The V gene is TRBV4-1, the J gene TRBJ1-5, with D perhaps matching TRBD1 (6 bases). V was shortened by 4 bases and J by 3 bases, with 19 bases between the two germline ends. The CDR3 spans 17 residues. Germline-derived CDR1 and CDR2 are MGHRA and YSYEKL. The CDR3 DNA reads as TGCGCCAGCAGCCCGGGCCTCCTCCCAGGGGCCAATCAGCCCCAGCATTTT. It codes for CASSPGLLPGANQPQHF.

The V gene is TRBV27, the J gene TRBJ2-7; the D is unclear. Germline V gene data show CDR1 as MNHEY and CDR2 as SMNVEV (reference sequence). This CDR3 contains 16 residues. V shed 5 bases and J shed 2 bases, with 19 bases lying between them. In DNA, the CDR3 is TGTGCCAGCAGTCCCGTCGCCCCACCTAGTCCCTACGAGCAGTACTTC. This codes for CASSPVAPPSPYEQYF.

This clone showed up just a few times. The chain carries TRBV28 and TRBJ1-5, with a tentative D call TRBD1 (6 bases). The CDR3 spans 12 residues. Trimming cost V 5 bases and J 7 bases, with 9 bases left between them. CDR1 is MDHEN and CDR2 is SYDVKM in the germline V gene. In DNA form, the CDR3 reads TGTGCCAGCAGTGTCAGGGGCCAGCCCCAGCATTTT. Protein sequence: CASSVRGQPQHF.

The V call is TRBV6-5, the J call TRBJ2-2, with 10 positions matching TRBD2. The CDR3 totals 15 residues. The germline CDR1 and CDR2 sequences are MNHEY and SVGAGI. V was clipped by 6 bases and J by 3 bases; unmatched bases: 4. In DNA form, the CDR3 reads TGTGCCAGCAGCCGGAGCGGGAGGGACACCGGGGAGCTGTTTTTT. It codes for CASSRSGRDTGELFF.